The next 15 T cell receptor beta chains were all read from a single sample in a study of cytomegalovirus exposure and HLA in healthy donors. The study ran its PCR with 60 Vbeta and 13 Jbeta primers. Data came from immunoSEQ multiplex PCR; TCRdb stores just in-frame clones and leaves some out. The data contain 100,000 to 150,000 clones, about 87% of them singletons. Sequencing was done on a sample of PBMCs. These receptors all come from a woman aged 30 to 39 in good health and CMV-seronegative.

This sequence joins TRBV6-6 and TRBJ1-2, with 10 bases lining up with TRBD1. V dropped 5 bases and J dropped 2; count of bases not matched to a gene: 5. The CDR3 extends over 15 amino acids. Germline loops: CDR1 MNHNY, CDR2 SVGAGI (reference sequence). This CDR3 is CASSRDRGGNYGYTF. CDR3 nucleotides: TGTGCCAGCAGTCGGGACAGGGGTGGGAACTATGGCTACACCTTC.

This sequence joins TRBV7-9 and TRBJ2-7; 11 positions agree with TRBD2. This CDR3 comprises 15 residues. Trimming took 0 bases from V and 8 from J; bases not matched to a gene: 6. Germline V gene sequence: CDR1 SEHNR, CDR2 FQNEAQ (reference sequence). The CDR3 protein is CASSLAGLADFKQYF. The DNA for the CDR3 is TGTGCCAGCAGCTTAGCGGGACTAGCGGATTTTAAGCAGTACTTC.

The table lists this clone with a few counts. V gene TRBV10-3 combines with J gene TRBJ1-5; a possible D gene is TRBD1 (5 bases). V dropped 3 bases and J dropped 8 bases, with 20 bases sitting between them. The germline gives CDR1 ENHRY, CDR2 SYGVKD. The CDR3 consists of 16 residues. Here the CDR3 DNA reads TGTGCCATCAGTGAATGGGGGGGTGAACTAGCAGAGCCCCAGCATTTT. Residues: CAISEWGGELAEPQHF.

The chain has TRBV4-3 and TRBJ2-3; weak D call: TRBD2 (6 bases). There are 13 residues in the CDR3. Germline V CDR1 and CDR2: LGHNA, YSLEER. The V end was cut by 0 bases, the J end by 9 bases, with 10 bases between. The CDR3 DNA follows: TGCGCCAGCAGCCAAGATTCAGGGAGGACGCAGTATTTT. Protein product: CASSQDSGRTQYF.

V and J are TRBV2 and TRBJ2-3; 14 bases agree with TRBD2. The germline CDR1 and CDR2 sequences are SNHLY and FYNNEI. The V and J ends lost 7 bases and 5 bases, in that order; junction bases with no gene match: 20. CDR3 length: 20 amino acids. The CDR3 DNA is TGTGCCAGCACCTTCTACGGACTAGCGGGGGGAATTGGTAAACGAGATACGCAGTATTTT. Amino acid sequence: CASTFYGLAGGIGKRDTQYF. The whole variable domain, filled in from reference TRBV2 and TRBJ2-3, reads EPEVTQTPSHQVTQMGQEVILRCVPISNHLYFYWYRQILGQKVEFLVSFYNNEISEKSEIFDDQFSVERPDGSNFTLKIRSTKLEDSAMYFCASTFYGLAGGIGKRDTQYFGPGTRLTVL.

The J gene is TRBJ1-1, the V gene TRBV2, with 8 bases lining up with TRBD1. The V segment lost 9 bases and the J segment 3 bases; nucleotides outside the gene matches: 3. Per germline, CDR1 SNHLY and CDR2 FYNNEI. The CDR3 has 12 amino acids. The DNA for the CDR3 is TGTGCCAGTGACAGGGGATACACTGAAGCTTTCTTT. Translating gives CASDRGYTEAFF.

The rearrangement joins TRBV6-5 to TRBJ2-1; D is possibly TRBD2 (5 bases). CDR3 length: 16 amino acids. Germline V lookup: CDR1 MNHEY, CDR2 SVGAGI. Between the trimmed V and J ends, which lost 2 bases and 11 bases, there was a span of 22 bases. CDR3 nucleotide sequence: TGTGCCAGCAGTTACGTCAACTCACCCAATAGGAGGAAGCAGTTCTTC. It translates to CASSYVNSPNRRKQFF.

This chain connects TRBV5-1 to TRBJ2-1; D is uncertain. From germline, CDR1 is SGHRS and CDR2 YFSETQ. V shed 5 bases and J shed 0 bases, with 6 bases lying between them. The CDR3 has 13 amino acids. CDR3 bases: TGCGCCAGCAGGGAGAGCTCCTACAATGAGCAGTTCTTC. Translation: CASRESSYNEQFF. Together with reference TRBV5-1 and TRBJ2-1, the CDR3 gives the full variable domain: KAGVTQTPRYLIKTRGQQVTLSCSPISGHRSVSWYQQTPGQGLQFLFEYFSETQRNKGNFPGRFSGRQFSNSRSEMNVSTLELGDSALYLCASRESSYNEQFFGPGTRLTVL.

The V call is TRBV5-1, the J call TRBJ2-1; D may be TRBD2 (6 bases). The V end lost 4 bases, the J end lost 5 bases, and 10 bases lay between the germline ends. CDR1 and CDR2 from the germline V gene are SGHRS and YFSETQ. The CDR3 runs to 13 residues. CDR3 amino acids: CASSPGLHNEQFF. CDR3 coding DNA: TGCGCCAGCAGCCCGGGACTGCACAATGAGCAGTTCTTC.

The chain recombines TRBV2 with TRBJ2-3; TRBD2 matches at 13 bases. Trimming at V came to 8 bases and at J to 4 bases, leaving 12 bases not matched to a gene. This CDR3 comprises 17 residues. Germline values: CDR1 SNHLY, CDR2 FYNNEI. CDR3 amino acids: CASLHRGTSGVPDTQYF. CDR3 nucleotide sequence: TGTGCCAGCCTGCATCGCGGGACTAGCGGGGTCCCAGATACGCAGTATTTT.

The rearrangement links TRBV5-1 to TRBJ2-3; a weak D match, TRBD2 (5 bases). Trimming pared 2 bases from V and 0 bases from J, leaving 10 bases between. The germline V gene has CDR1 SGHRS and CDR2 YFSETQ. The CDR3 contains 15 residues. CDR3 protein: CASSLVARSTDTQYF. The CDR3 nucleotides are TGCGCCAGCAGCTTAGTAGCGAGAAGCACAGATACGCAGTATTTT.

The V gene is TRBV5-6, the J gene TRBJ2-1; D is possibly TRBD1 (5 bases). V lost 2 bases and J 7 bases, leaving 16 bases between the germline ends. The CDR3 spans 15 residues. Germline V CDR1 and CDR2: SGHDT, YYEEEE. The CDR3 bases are TGTGCCAGCAGCTTACTCACGCTGGGGCATAATGAGCAGTTCTTC. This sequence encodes CASSLLTLGHNEQFF.

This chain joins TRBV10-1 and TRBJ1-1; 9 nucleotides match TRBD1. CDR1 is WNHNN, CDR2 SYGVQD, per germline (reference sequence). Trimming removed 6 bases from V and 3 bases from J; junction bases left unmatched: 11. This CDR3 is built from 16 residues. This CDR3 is CASRGGDRVTYTEAFF. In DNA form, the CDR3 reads TGCGCCAGCAGGGGGGGGGACAGGGTCACTTACACTGAAGCTTTCTTT.

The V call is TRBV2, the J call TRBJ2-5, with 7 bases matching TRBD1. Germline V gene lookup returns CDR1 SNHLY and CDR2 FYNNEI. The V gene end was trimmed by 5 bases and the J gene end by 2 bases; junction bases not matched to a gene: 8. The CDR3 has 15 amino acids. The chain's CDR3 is CASSSRQGRQETQYF. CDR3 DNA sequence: TGTGCCAGCAGTTCAAGACAGGGAAGGCAAGAGACCCAGTACTTC. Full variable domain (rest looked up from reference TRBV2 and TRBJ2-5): EPEVTQTPSHQVTQMGQEVILRCVPISNHLYFYWYRQILGQKVEFLVSFYNNEISEKSEIFDDQFSVERPDGSNFTLKIRSTKLEDSAMYFCASSSRQGRQETQYFGPGTRLLVL.

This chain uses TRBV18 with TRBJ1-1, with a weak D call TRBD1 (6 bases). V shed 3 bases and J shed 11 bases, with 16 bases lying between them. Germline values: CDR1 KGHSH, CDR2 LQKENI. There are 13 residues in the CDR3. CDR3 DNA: TGTGCCAGCTCACCGGCCAGGGGCGGGTGGGCTTTCTTT. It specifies CASSPARGGWAFF.